This T cell receptor (beta chain) emerged from a study of T-cell reconstitution after alpha-beta-depleted transplantation in children. A library of TCRbeta sequences, prepared with unique molecular identifiers, was generated. TCRdb called the PCR reads again in MiXCR, with one record for every CDR3 protein. The data show about 230,000 distinct CDR3 sequences, with around 12% seen just once and around 2.8% held by the top ten. The V and J ends lost 5 bases and 3 bases, in that order; junction bases with no gene match: 8. Per germline, CDR1 LGHDT and CDR2 YNNKEL (reference sequence). This CDR3 has 15 amino acids. This clonotype was seen at least ten times.

The sequence derives from a human donor who donated a stem cell graft to a child with acute lymphoblastic leukemia. The source was PBMCs from the stem cell graft donor, collected from the stem cell graft. The chain employs TRBV3-1 and TRBJ2-5; 8 positions agree with TRBD2. Here the CDR3 DNA reads TGTGCCAGCAGCGTTCGGGGGGGGCAAGAAGAGACCCAGTACTTC. Translation gives CASSVRGGQEETQYF.